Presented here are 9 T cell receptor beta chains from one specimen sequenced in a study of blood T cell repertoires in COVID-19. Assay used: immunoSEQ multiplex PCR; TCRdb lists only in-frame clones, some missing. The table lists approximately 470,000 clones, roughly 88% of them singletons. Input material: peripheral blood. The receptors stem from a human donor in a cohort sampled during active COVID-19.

CDR3 sequence reads: CASKGLAGGPANTGELFF. CDR3 DNA: TGTGCCAGTAAGGGACTAGCGGGAGGGCCGGCGAACACCGGGGAGCTGTTTTTT. The chain carries TRBV19 and TRBJ2-2; the match to TRBD2 covers 16 bases. V lost 7 bases, J lost 0 bases, and 5 bases stayed unmatched. Per the germline V gene, CDR1 is LNHDA and CDR2 is SQIVND (reference sequence). The CDR3 has 18 amino acids.

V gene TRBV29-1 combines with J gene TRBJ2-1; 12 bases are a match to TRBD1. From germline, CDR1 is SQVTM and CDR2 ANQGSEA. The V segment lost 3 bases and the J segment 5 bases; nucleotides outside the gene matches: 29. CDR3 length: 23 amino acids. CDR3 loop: CSVDSAGQGAYRSGSWANNEQFF. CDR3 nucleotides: TGCAGCGTTGATTCAGCGGGACAGGGGGCTTACCGTAGCGGGAGCTGGGCAAACAATGAGCAGTTCTTC.

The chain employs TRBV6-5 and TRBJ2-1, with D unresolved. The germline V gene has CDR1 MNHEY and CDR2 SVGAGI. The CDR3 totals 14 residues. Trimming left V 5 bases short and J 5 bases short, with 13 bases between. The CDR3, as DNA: TGTGCCAGCAGTCGGTCCCCCGTACACAATGAGCAGTTCTTC. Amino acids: CASSRSPVHNEQFF.

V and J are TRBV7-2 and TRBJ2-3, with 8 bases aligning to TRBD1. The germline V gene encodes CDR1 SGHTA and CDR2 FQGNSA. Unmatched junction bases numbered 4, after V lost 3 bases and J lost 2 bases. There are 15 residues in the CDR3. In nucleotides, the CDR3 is TGTGCCAGCAGCTTTAACCAGGGGGCCACAGATACGCAGTATTTT. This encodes CASSFNQGATDTQYF.

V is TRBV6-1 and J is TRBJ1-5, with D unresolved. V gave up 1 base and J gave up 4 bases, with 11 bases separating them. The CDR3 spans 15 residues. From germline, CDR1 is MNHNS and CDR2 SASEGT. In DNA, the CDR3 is TGTGCCAGCAGTGAAGGAGGGTATGATAATCAGCCCCAGCATTTT. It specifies CASSEGGYDNQPQHF.

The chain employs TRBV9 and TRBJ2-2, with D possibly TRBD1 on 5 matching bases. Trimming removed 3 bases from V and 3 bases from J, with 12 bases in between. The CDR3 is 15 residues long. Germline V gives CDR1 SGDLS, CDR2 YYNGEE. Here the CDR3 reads CASSAQAFDTGELFF. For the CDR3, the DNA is TGTGCCAGCAGCGCACAGGCGTTCGACACCGGGGAGCTGTTTTTT.

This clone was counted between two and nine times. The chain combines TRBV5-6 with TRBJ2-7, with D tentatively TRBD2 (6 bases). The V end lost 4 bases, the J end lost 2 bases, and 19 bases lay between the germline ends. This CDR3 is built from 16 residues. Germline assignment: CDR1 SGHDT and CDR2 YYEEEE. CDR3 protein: CASSHYRTGAPYEQYF. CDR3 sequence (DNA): TGTGCCAGCAGCCACTATCGAACGGGAGCGCCCTACGAGCAGTACTTC.

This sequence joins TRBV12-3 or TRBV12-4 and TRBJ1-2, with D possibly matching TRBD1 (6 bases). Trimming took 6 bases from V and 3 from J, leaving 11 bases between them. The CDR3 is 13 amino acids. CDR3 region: CASSLGQYYGYTF. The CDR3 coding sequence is TGTGCCAGCAGCCTCGGACAGTACTATGGCTACACCTTC.

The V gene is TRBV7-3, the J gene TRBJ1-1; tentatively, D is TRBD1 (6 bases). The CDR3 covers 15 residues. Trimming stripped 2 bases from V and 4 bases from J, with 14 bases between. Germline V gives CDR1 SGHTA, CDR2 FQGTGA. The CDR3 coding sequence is TGTGCCAGCAGCTTAGCGGGGGCTAGAGGCACTGAAGCTTTCTTT. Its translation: CASSLAGARGTEAFF.